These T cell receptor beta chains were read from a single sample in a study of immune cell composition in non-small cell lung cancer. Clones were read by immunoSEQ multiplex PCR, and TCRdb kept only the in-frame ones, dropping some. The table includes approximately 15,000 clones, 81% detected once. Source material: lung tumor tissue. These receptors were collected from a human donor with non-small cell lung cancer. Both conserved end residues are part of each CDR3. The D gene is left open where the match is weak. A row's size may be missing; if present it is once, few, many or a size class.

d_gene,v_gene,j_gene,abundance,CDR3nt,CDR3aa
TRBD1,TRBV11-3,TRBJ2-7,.,TGTGCCAGCAGCTTAGAAGGACAGGGGGCGTACGAGCAGTACTTC,CASSLEGQGAYEQYF
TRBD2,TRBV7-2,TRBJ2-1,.,TGTGCCAGCAGCTTAGTAACTAGCGGGACGGAGCAGTTCTTC,CASSLVTSGTEQFF
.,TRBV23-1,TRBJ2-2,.,TGCGCCAGCACCATCAATCTGGTAGGGATGTATACCGGGGAGCTGTTTTTT,CASTINLVGMYTGELFF
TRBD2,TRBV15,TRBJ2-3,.,TGTGCCACCAGCAGAGATCCTCTAGCGGGAGCCCGTGGTACGCAGTATTTT,CATSRDPLAGARGTQYF
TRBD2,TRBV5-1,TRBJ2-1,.,TGCGCCAGCAGCTTCCTACTAGCGGGAGCTCGGGAGCAGTTCTTC,CASSFLLAGAREQFF
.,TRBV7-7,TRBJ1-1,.,TGTGCTAGCAGCTTAGGTCCAGACACTGAAGCTTTCTTT,CASSLGPDTEAFF
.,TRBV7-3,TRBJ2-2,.,TGTGCCAGCAGCTTAAGGGGGATTAACACCGGGGAGCTGTTTTTT,CASSLRGINTGELFF
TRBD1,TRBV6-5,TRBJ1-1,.,TGTGCCAGCAGGGCGACAGGGGCGGGTACTGAAGCTTTCTTT,CASRATGAGTEAFF
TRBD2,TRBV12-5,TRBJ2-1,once,TGTGCTAGTGGTTTGGCTTCTTCGGCGGGAGTCGTTAATGAGCAGTTCTTC,CASGLASSAGVVNEQFF
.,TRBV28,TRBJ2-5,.,TGTGCCAGCACTAGCGCCCAAGAGACCCAGTACTTC,CASTSAQETQYF
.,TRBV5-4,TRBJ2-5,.,TGTGCCAGCAGCTTAGCGGGCCCGGGCGAGACCCAGTACTTC,CASSLAGPGETQYF
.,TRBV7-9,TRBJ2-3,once,TGTGCCAGCAGCTTGGACTCTGATACGCAGTATTTT,CASSLDSDTQYF
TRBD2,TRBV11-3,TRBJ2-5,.,TGTGCCAGCAGCTTATATAGCGGGAGGGCCGTTGCAAAAGAGACCCAGTACTTC,CASSLYSGRAVAKETQYF
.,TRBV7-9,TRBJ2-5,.,TGTGCCAGCAGCTTCCCCTTTTGGGCGGGACGACACGGCCAGTACTTC,CASSFPFWAGRHGQYF
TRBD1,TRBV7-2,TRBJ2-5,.,TGTGCCAGCAGCTTAGCCGCCAGGGGGTGGGAGACCCAGTACTTC,CASSLAARGWETQYF
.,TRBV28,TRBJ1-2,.,TGTGCCAGCAGTTTATGGGGAGAGGTCACCTTC,CASSLWGEVTF
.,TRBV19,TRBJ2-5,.,TGTGCCAGTAGTATAGCCGGAGAGACCCAGTACTTC,CASSIAGETQYF
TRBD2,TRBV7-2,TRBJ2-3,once,TGTGCCAGCAGCCCTAGCGGGACCACCACAGATACGCAGTATTTT,CASSPSGTTTDTQYF
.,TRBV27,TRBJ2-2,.,TGTGCCAGCAGTTTATTCACCGGGGAGCTGTTTTTT,CASSLFTGELFF
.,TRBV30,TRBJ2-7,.,TGTGCCGGAGGGGGGGAAGTAACCTACGAGCAGTACTTC,CAGGGEVTYEQYF
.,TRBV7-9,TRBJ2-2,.,TGTGCCAGCAGCTTCGTCACCGGGGAGCTGTTTTTT,CASSFVTGELFF
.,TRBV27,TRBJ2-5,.,TGTGCCAGCAGCCTTGCCCCGACCGGGACCCAGTACTTC,CASSLAPTGTQYF
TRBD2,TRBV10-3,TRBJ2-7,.,TGTGCCAGCAGTGACGGGGCTAGCGGGAGTAGTCAGTACTTC,CASSDGASGSSQYF
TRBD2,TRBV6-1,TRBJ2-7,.,TGTGCCAGCCGCCAGGGAAGCGGGAGCTACTACGAGCAGTACTTC,CASRQGSGSYYEQYF
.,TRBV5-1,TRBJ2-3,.,TGCGCCAGCAGCTGGGACCAGTTAGCAGATACGCAGTATTTT,CASSWDQLADTQYF
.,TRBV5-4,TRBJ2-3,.,TGTGCCAGCAGCCGCCCGGAAACAGATACGCAGTATTTT,CASSRPETDTQYF
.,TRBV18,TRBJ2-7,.,TGTGCCAGCTCACTCCTCAGGGGCTACGAGCAGTACTTC,CASSLLRGYEQYF
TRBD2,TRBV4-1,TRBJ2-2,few,TGCGCCAGCAGCCGAGGGACTACGAACACCGGGGAGCTGTTTTTT,CASSRGTTNTGELFF
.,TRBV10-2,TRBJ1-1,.,TGCGCCAGCGTCCAGAGCTTCACTGAAGCTTTCTTT,CASVQSFTEAFF
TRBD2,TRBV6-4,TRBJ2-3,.,TGTGCCAGCAGTGTGAACGGGAGGGGAGATACGCAGTATTTT,CASSVNGRGDTQYF
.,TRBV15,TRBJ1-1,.,TGTGCCACCAGCAGATCCAACAGGGTGTCGGTTGAAGCTTTCTTT,CATSRSNRVSVEAFF
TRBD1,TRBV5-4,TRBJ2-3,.,TGTGCCAGCAGCATTCGGGACAGGGGAGATACGCAGTATTTT,CASSIRDRGDTQYF
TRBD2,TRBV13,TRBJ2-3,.,TGTGCCAGCAGCTTAGGACTTGCGGGAGGAAACACAGATACGCAGTATTTT,CASSLGLAGGNTDTQYF
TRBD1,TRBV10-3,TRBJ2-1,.,TGTGCCATCAGTAAGGGACAGGGGGCCTACAATGAGCAGTTCTTC,CAISKGQGAYNEQFF
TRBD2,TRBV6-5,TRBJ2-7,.,TGTGCCAGCAGTTACAGGACTAGCGTCAACGAGCAGTACTTC,CASSYRTSVNEQYF
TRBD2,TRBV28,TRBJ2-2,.,TGTGCCAGCAGTTCCGGGACTAGATCTGTGACCGGGGAGCTGTTTTTT,CASSSGTRSVTGELFF
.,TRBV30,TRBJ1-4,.,TGTGCCTGGAGACCTTCGGGTTCGGCTAATGAAAAACTGTTTTTT,CAWRPSGSANEKLFF
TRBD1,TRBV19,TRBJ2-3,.,TGTGCCAGTAGTATCGGGACAGGGGATGATACGCAGTATTTT,CASSIGTGDDTQYF
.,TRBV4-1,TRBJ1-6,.,TGCGCCAGCAGCCAAGATCCCGGGACTCCAAGGCATTCACCCCTCCACTTT,CASSQDPGTPRHSPLHF
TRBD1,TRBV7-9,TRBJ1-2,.,TGTGCCAGCAGCTTAGAGACAGGGGCGTATAATGGCTACACCTTC,CASSLETGAYNGYTF
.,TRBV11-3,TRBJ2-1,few,TGTGCCAAAGGCCAGCGACCCTACAATGAGCAGTTCTTC,CAKGQRPYNEQFF
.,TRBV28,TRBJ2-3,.,TGTGCCAGCAGTTTATCCCAACCCACAGATACGCAGTATTTT,CASSLSQPTDTQYF
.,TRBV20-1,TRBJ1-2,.,TGCAGAACTCAGGGATCTGGCTACACCTTC,CRTQGSGYTF